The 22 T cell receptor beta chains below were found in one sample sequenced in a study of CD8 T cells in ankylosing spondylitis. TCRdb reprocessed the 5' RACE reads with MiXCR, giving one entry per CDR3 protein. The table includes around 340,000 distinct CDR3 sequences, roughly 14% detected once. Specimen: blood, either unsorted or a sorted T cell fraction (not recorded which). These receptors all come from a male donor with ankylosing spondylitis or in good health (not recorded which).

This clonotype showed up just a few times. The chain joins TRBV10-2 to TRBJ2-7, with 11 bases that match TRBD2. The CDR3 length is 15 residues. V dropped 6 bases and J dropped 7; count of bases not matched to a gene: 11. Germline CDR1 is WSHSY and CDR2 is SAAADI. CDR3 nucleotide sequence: TGCGCCAGCAGAGAACCGGGACTAGCGGCGGGTGAGCAGTACTTC. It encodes CASREPGLAAGEQYF.

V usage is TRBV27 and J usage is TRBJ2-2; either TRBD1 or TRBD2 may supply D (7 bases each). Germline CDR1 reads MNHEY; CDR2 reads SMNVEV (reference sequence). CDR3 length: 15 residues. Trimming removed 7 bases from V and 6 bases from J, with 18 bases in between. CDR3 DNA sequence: TGTGCCAGCAACCGACCCCAGGGGGGGGCCGGGGAGCTGTTTTTT. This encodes CASNRPQGGAGELFF.

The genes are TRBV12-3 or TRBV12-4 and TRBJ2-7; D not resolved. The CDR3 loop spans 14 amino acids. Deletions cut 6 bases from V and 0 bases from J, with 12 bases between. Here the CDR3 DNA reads TGTGCCAGCAGCCGCGACGCAGTCTCCTACGAGCAGTACTTC. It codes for CASSRDAVSYEQYF.

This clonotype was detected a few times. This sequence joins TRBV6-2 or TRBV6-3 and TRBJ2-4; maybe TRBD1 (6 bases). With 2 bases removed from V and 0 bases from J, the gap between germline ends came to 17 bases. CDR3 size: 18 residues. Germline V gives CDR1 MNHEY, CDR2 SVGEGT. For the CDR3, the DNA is TGTGCCAGCAGTTACCCTTGGGACACTTTCTTAGCCAAAAACATTCAGTACTTC. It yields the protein CASSYPWDTFLAKNIQYF.

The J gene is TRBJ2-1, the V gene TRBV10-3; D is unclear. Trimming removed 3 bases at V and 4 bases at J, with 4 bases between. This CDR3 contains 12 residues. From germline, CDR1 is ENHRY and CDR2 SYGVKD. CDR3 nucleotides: TGTGCCATCAGTGATTATTACAATGAGCAGTTCTTC. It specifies CAISDYYNEQFF.

The CDR3 sequence is CASSLQFGTPYNEQFF. CDR3 nucleotide sequence: TGCGCCAGCAGCCTCCAGTTCGGGACACCGTACAATGAGCAGTTCTTC. J is TRBJ2-1 and V is TRBV5-1, with D tentatively TRBD1 (6 bases). The germline V gene encodes CDR1 SGHRS and CDR2 YFSETQ. Trimming cost V 4 bases and J 4 bases, with 18 bases left between them. The CDR3 covers 16 residues.

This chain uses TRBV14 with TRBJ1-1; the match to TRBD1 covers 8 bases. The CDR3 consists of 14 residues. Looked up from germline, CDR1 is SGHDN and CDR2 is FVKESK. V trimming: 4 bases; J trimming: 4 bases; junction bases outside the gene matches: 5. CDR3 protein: CASSRGQAITEAFF. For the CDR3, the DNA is TGTGCCAGCAGCCGGGGACAGGCCATCACTGAAGCTTTCTTT.

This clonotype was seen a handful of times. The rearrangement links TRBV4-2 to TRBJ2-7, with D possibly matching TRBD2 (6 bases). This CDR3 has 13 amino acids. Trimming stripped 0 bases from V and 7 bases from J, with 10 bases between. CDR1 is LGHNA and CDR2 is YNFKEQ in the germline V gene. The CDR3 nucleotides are TGTGCCAGCAGCCAAGACTCCCGGGGGGAGCAGTACTTC. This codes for CASSQDSRGEQYF.

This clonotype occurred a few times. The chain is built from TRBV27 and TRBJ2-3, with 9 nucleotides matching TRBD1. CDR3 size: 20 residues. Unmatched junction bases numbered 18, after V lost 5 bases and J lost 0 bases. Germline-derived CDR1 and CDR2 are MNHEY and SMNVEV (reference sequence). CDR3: CASSPLPQGAKETSTDTQYF. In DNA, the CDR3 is TGTGCCAGCAGTCCGCTCCCACAGGGGGCAAAGGAAACTAGCACAGATACGCAGTATTTT.

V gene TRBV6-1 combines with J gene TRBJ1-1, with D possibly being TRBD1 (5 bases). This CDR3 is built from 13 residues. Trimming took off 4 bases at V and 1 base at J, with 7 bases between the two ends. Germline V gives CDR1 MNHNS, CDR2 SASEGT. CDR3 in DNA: TGTGCCAGCAGTGTCAGGGAGAACACTGAAGCTTTCTTT. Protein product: CASSVRENTEAFF.

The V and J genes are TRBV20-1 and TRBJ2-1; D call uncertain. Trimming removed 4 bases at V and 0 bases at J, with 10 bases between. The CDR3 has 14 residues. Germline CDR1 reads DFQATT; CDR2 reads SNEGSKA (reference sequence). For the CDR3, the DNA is TGCAGTGCTACTTGGCTCAGCTCCTACAATGAGCAGTTCTTC. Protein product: CSATWLSSYNEQFF.

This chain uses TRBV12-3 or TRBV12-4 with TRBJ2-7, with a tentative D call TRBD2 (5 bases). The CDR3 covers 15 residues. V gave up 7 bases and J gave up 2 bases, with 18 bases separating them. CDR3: CASTPNGLGAYEQYF. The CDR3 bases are TGTGCCAGCACCCCTAACGGATTGGGAGCCTACGAGCAGTACTTC.

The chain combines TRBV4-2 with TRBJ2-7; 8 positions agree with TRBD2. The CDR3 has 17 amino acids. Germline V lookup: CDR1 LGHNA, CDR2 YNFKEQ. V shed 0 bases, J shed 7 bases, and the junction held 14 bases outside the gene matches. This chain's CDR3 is CASSQEGLTGGPQEQYF. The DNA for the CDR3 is TGTGCCAGCAGCCAAGAGGGACTGACGGGAGGGCCACAAGAGCAGTACTTC.

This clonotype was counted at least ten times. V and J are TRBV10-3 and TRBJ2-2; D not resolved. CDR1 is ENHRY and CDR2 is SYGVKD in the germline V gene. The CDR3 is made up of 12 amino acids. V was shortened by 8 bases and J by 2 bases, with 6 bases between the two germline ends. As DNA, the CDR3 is TGTGCCATCGGACCCAACACCGGGGAGCTGTTTTTT. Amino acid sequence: CAIGPNTGELFF.

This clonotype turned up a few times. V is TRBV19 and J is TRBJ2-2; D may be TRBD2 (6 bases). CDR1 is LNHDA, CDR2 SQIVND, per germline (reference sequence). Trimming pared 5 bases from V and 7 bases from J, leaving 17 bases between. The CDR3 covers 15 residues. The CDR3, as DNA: TGTGCCAGTAGTGCCCGACTAGAACGAAGCGGGGAGCTGTTTTTT. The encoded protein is CASSARLERSGELFF.

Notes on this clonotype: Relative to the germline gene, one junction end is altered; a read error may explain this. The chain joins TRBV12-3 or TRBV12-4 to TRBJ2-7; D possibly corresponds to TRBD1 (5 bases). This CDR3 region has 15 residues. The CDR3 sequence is CASSLRGTNTYEPYF. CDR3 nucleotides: TGTGCCAGCAGTTTAAGGGGCACGAACACCTACGAGCCGTACTTC.

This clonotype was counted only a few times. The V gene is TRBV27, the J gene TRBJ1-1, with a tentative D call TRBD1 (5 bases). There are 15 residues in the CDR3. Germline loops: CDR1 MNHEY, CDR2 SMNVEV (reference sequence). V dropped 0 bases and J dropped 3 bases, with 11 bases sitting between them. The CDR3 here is CASSLSKGWDTEAFF. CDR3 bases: TGTGCCAGCAGTTTATCGAAGGGGTGGGACACTGAAGCTTTCTTT.

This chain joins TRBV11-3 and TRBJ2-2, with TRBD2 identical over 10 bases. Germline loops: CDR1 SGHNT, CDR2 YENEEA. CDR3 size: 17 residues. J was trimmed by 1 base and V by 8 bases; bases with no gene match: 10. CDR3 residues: CASQGSGGPWNTGELFF. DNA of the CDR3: TGTGCCAGCCAGGGTAGCGGGGGGCCCTGGAACACCGGGGAGCTGTTTTTT.

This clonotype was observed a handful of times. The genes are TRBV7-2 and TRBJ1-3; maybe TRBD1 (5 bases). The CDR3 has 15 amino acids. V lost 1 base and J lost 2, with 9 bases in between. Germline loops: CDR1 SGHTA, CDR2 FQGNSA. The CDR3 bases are TGTGCCAGCAGCTTAGTCGGCAGGGCTGGAAACACCATATATTTT. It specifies CASSLVGRAGNTIYF.

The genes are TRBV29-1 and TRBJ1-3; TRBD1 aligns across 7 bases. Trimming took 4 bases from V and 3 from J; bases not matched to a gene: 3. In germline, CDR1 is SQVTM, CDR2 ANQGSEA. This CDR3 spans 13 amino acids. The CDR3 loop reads CSVGTGGGNTIYF. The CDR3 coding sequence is TGCAGCGTTGGGACAGGCGGTGGAAACACCATATATTTT.

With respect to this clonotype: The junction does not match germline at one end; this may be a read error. The CDR3 loop reads CASSPGLAGISSTDTQYF. The DNA of the CDR3 is TGTGCCAGCTCACCCGGACTAGCGGGGATTTCTAGCACAGATACACAGTATTTT. V and J are TRBV18 and TRBJ2-3; 12 bases fit TRBD2. Germline CDR1 is KGHSH and CDR2 is LQKENI. The CDR3 covers 18 residues. The variable domain in full, with the rest retrieved from reference TRBV18 and TRBJ2-3, is NAGVMQNPRHLVRRRGQEARLRCSPMKGHSHVYWYRQLPEEGLKFMVYLQKENIIDESGMPKERFSAEFPKEGPSILRIQQVVRGDSAAYFCASSPGLAGISSTDTQYFGPGTRLTVL.

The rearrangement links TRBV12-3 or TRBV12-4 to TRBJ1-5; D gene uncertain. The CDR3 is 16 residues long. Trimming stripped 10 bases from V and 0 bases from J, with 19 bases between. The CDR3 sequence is CATLKGGAYSNQPQHF. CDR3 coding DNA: TGTGCCACCCTCAAAGGTGGCGCTTATAGCAATCAGCCCCAGCATTTT.